This entry describes one TCR beta chain. What it binds is not known. UMIs and a universal primer site were added when TCR cDNA was made by 5'RACE template switching. TCRdb called the 5' RACE reads again in MiXCR, with one record for every CDR3 protein. The sample yields some 300,000 distinct CDR3 sequences, 9.5% to 12% seen once. This entry belongs to a study of T cells after yellow fever vaccination. The study, taken as a whole, reports: In FACS-sorted repertoires, abundant clonotypes from the bulk population could appear as contaminants.

The CDR3 has 14 amino acids. Trimming removed 8 bases at V and 5 bases at J, with 18 bases between. Per germline, CDR1 MNHEY and CDR2 SMNVEV (reference sequence). The chain couples TRBV27 to TRBJ1-2, with D unresolved. The source of this sequence is a man between 18 and 29 years old who received the YFV17D yellow fever vaccine. This specimen was CD4+ T cells sorted from PBMCs, taken 45 days after the yellow fever booster vaccination. In nucleotides, the CDR3 is TGTGCCAGCTCGGACGGCCGGAGTCCGTATGGCTACACCTTC. Amino acids: CASSDGRSPYGYTF.